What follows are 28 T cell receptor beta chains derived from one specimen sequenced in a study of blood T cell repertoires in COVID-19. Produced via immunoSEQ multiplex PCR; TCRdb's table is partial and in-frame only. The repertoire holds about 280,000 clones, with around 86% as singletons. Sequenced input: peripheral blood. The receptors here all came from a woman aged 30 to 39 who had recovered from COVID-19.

The CDR3 DNA is TGTGCCAGCAGTTACCGGGACAGGGACACTGAAGCTTTCTTT. This gives the protein CASSYRDRDTEAFF. The gene calls are TRBV6-5 and TRBJ1-1, with 9 bases aligning to TRBD1. Germline V gene lookup returns CDR1 MNHEY and CDR2 SVGAGI. Unmatched junction bases numbered 1, after V lost 2 bases and J lost 3 bases. This CDR3 contains 14 residues.

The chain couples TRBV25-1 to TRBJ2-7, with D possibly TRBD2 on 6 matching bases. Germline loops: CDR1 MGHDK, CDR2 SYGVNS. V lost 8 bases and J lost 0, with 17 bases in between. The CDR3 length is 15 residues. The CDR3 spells CASSGTLFLSYEQYF. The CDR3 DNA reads TGTGCCAGCTCCGGGACTCTTTTTCTCTCCTACGAGCAGTACTTC.

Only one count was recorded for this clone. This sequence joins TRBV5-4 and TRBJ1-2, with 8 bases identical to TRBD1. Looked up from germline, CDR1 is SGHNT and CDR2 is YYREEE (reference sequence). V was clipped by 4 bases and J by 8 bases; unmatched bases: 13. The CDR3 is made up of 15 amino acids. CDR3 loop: CASSRQLQGEGGYTF. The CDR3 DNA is TGTGCCAGCAGCCGACAACTACAGGGGGAGGGCGGCTACACCTTC.

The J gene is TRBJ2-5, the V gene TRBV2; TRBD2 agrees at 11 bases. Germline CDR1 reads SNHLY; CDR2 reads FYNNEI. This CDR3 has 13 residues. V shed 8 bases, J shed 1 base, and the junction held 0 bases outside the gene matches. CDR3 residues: CASLAGGQETQYF. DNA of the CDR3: TGTGCCAGCCTAGCGGGGGGCCAAGAGACCCAGTACTTC.

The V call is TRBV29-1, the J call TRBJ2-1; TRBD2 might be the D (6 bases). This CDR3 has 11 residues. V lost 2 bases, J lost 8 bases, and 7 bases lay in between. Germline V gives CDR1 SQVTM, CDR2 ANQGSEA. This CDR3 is CSVEWGDEQFF. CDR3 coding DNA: TGCAGCGTTGAATGGGGGGATGAGCAGTTCTTC.

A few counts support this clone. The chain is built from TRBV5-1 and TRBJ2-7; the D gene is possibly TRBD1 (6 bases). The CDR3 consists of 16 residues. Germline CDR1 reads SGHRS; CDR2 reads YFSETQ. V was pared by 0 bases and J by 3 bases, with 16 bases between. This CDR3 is CASSLDPDRRGYEQYF. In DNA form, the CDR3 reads TGCGCCAGCAGCTTGGACCCCGACAGGAGAGGCTACGAGCAGTACTTC. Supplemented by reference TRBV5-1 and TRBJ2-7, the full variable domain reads KAGVTQTPRYLIKTRGQQVTLSCSPISGHRSVSWYQQTPGQGLQFLFEYFSETQRNKGNFPGRFSGRQFSNSRSEMNVSTLELGDSALYLCASSLDPDRRGYEQYFGPGTRLTVT.

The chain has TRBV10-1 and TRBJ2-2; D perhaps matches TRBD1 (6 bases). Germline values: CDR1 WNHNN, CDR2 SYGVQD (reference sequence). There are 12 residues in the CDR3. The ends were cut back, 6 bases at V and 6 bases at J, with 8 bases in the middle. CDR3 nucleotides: TGCGCCAGCAGACAGGGTCCCGGGGAGCTGTTTTTT. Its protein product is CASRQGPGELFF.

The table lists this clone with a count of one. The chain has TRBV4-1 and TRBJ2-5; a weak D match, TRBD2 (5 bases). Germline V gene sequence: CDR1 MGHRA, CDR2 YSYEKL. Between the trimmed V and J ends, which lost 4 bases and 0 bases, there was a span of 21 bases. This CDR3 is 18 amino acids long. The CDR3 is CASSRKTDSAPDQETQYF. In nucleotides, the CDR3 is TGCGCCAGCAGCCGAAAGACTGATAGCGCACCCGACCAAGAGACCCAGTACTTC.

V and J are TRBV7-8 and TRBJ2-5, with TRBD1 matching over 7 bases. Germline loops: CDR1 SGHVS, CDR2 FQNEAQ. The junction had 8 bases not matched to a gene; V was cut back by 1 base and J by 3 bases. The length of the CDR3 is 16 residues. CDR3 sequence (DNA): TGTGCCAGCAGCTTAGTCGGGGTGGGACAGAAAGAGACCCAGTACTTC. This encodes CASSLVGVGQKETQYF. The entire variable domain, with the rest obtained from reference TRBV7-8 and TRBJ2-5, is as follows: GAGVSQSPRYKVAKRGQDVALRCDPISGHVSLFWYQQALGQGPEFLTYFQNEAQLDKSGLPSDRFFAERPEGSVSTLKIQRTQQEDSAVYLCASSLVGVGQKETQYFGPGTRLLVL.

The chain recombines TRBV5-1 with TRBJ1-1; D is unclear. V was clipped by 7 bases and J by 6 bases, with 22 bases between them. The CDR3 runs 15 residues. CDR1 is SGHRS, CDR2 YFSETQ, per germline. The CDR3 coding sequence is TGCGCCAGCTCAACGGGAGGCGACAATATTGCTGAAGCTTTCTTT. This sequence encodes CASSTGGDNIAEAFF.

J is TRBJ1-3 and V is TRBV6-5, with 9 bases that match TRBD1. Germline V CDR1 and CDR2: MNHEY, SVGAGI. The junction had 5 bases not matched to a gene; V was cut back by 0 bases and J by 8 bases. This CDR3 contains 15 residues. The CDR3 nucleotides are TGTGCCAGCAGTTACTCGGGACAGGGCGCATACACCATATATTTT. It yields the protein CASSYSGQGAYTIYF.

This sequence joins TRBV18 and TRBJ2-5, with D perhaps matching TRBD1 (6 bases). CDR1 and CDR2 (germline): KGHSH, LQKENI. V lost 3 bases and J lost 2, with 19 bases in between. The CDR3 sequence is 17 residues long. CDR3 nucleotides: TGTGCCAGCTCACCGGGAGTGTCTTGGACAGTACAAGAGACCCAGTACTTC. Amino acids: CASSPGVSWTVQETQYF.

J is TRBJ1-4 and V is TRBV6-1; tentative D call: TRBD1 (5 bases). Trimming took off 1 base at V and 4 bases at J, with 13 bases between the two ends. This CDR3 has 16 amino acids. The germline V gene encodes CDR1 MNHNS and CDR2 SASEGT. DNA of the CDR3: TGTGCCAGCAGTGAAGGGGGATTGGGGGGTAATGAAAAACTGTTTTTT. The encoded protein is CASSEGGLGGNEKLFF.

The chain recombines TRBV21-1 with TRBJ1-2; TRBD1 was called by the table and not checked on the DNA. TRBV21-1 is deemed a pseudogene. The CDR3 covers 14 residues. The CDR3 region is CASSKGLGAYGYTF. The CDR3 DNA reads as TGTGCCAGCAGCAAAGGGTTGGGGGCCTATGGCTACACCTTC.

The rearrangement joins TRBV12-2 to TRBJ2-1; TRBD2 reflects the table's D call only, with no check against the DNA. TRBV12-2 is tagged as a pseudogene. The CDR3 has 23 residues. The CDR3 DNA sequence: TGTGCAAGTCGCTCACTACTCCCAGGGGGTGGCCTAGCGGGAGAAGTACGATCAAGTGAGCAGTTCTTC. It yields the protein CASRSLLPGGGLAGEVRSSEQFF.

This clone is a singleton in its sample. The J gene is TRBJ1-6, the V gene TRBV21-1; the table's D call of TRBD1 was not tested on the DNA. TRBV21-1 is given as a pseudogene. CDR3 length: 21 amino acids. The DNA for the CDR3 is TGTGCCAGCAGCCTAAGGGGTCCTCTCCGGCAGGTCGGTTCGGAAAATTCACCCCTCCACTTT. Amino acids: CASSLRGPLRQVGSENSPLHF.

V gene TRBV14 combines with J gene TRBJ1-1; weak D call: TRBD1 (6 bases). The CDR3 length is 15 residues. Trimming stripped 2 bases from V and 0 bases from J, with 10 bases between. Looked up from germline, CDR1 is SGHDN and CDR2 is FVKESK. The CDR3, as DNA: TGTGCCAGCAGCCAAAGGGACAATATGAACACTGAAGCTTTCTTT. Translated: CASSQRDNMNTEAFF.

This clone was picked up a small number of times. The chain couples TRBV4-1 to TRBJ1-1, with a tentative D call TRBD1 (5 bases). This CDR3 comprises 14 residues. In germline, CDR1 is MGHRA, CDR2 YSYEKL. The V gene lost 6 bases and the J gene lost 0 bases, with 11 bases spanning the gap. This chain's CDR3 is CASSHTGMNTEAFF. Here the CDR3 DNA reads TGCGCCAGCAGTCATACAGGAATGAACACTGAAGCTTTCTTT.

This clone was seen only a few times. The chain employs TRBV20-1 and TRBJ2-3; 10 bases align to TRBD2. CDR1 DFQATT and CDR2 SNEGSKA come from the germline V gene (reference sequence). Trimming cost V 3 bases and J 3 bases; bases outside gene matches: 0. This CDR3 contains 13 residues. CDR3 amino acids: CSASSGGTDTQYF. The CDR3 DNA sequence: TGCAGTGCTAGTAGCGGGGGGACAGATACGCAGTATTTT.

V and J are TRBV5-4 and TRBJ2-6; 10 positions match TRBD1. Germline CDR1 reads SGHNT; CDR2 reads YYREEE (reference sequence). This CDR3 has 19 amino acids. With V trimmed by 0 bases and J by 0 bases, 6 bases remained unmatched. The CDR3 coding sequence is TGTGCCAGCAGCTTGGGACAGGGGGCCGGGAGCTCTGGGGCCAACGTCCTGACTTTC. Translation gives CASSLGQGAGSSGANVLTF.

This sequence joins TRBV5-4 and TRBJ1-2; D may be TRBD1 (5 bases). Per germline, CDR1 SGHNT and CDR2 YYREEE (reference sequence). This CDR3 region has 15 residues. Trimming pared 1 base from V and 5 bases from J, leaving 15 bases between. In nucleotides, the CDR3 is TGTGCCAGCAGCTTGTCCAGGGTCGGTAGGTATGGCTACACCTTC. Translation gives CASSLSRVGRYGYTF.

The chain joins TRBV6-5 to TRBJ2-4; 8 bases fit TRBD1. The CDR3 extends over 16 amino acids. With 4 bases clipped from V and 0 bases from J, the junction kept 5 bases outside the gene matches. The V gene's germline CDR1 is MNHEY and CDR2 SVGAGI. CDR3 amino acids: CASSSQGALAKNIQYF. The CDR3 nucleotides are TGTGCCAGCAGTTCGCAGGGGGCCCTAGCCAAAAACATTCAGTACTTC.

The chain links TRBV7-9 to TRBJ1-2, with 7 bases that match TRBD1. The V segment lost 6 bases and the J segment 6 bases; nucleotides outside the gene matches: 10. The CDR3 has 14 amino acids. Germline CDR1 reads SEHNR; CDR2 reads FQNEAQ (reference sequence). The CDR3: CASRTTGVPDGYTF. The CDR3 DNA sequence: TGTGCCAGCAGGACTACAGGGGTTCCAGATGGCTACACCTTC. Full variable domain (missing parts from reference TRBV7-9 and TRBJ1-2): DTGVSQNPRHKITKRGQNVTFRCDPISEHNRLYWYRQTLGQGPEFLTYFQNEAQLEKSRLLSDRFSAERPKGSFSTLEIQRTEQGDSAMYLCASRTTGVPDGYTFGSGTRLTVV.

CDR3 region: CASRLPDRINQPQHF. As DNA, the CDR3 is TGTGCCAGCAGATTACCCGACAGGATCAATCAGCCCCAGCATTTT. The rearrangement links TRBV28 to TRBJ1-5; possible D gene TRBD1, 6 bases. This CDR3 has 15 amino acids. Trimming stripped 6 bases from V and 3 bases from J, with 15 bases between. Germline CDR1 and CDR2: MDHEN and SYDVKM.

This CDR3 reads CASSTGSRGTEAFF. The CDR3 DNA follows: TGCGCCAGCAGTACGGGGTCAAGGGGGACTGAAGCTTTCTTT. The chain employs TRBV4-1 and TRBJ1-1; possible D gene TRBD1, 6 bases. The germline V gene encodes CDR1 MGHRA and CDR2 YSYEKL. The CDR3 totals 14 residues. Between the trimmed V and J ends, which lost 6 bases and 5 bases, there was a span of 16 bases.

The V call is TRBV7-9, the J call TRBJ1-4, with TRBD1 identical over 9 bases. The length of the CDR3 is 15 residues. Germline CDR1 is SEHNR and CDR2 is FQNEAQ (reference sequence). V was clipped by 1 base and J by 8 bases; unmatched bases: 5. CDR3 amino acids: CASSLGDRVGEKLFF. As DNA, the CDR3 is TGTGCCAGCAGCTTAGGGGACAGGGTGGGAGAAAAACTGTTTTTT.

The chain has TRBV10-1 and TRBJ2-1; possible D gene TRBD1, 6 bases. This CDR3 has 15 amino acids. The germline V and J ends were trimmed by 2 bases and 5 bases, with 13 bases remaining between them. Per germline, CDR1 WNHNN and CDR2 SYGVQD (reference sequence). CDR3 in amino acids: CASSEEQGADNEQFF. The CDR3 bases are TGCGCCAGCAGTGAGGAACAGGGTGCGGACAATGAGCAGTTCTTC.

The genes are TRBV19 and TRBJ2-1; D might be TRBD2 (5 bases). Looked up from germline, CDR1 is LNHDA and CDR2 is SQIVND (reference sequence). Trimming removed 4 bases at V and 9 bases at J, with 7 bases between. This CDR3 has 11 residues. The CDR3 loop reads CASSTSFEQFF. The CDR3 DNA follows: TGTGCCAGTAGTACTAGCTTTGAGCAGTTCTTC.